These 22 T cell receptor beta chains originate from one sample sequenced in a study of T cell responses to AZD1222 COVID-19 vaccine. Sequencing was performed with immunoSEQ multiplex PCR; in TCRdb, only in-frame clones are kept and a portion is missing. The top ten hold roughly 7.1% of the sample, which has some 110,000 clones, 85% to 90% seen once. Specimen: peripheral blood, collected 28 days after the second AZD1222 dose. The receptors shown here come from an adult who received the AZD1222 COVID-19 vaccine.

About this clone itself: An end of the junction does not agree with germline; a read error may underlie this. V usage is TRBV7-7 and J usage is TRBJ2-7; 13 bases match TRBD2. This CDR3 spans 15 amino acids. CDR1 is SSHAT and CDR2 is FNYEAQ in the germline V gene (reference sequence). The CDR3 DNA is TGTGCTAGCAGCCTGGGACTAGCGGGACTCTACGAGCAGTACTTC. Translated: CASSLGLAGLYEQYF.

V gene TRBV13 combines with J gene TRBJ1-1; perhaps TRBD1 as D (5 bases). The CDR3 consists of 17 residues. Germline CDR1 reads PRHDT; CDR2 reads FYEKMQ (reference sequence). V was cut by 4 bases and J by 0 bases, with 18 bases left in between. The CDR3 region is CASSSTLLQGMNTEAFF. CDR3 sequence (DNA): TGTGCCAGCAGCTCTACACTCCTCCAGGGAATGAACACTGAAGCTTTCTTT.

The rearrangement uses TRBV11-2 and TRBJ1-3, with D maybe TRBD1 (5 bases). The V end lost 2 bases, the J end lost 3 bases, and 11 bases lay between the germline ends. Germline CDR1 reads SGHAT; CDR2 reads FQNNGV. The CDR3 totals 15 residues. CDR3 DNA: TGTGCCAGCAGCTTAAGGGACGACCTTGGAAACACCATATATTTT. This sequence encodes CASSLRDDLGNTIYF.

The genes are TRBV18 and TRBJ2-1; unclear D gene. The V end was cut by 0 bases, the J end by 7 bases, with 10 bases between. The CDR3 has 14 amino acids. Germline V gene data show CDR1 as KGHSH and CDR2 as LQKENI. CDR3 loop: CASSPPVGSNEQFF. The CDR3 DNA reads TGTGCCAGCTCACCACCGGTGGGCAGTAATGAGCAGTTCTTC. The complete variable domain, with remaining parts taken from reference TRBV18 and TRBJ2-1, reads NAGVMQNPRHLVRRRGQEARLRCSPMKGHSHVYWYRQLPEEGLKFMVYLQKENIIDESGMPKERFSAEFPKEGPSILRIQQVVRGDSAAYFCASSPPVGSNEQFFGPGTRLTVL.

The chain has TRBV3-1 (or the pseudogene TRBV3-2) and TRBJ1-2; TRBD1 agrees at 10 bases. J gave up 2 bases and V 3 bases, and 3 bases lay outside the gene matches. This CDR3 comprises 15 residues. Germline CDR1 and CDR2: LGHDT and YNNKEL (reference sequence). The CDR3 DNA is TGTGCCAGCAGCCAGACAGGGGGCCTAAACTATGGCTACACCTTC. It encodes CASSQTGGLNYGYTF.

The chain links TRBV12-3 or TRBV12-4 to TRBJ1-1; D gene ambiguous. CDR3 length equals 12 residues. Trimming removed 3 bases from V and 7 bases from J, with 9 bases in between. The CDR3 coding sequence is TGTGCCAGCAGTTTCACGGGCCTTGAAGCTTTCTTT. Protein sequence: CASSFTGLEAFF.

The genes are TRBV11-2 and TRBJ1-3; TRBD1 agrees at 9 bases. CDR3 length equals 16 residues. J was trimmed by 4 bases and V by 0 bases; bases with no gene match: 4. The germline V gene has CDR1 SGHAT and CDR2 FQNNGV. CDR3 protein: CASSLDFTGGGNTIYF. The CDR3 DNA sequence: TGTGCCAGCAGCTTAGACTTCACAGGGGGCGGAAACACCATATATTTT.

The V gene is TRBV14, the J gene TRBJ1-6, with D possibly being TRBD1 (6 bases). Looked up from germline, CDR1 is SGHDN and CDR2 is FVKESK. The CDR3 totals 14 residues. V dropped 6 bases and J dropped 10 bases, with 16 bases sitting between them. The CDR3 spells CASSLQGGGSPLHF. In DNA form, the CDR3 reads TGTGCCAGCAGTTTACAGGGCGGGGGATCACCCCTCCACTTT.

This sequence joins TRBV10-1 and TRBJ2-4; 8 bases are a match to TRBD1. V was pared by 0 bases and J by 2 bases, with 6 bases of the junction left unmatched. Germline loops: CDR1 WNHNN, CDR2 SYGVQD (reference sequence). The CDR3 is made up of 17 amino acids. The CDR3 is CASSESGRTGTKNIQYF. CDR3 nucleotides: TGCGCCAGCAGTGAGTCCGGTAGGACAGGGACCAAAAACATTCAGTACTTC.

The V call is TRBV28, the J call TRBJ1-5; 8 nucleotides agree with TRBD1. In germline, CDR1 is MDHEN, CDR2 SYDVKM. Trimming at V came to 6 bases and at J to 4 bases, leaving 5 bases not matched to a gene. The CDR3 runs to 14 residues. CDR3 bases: TGTGCCAGCAGCCCGGACAGGGAAAATCAGCCCCAGCATTTT. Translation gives CASSPDRENQPQHF. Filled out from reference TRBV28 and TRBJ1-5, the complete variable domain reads DVKVTQSSRYLVKRTGEKVFLECVQDMDHENMFWYRQDPGLGLRLIYFSYDVKMKEKGDIPEGYSVSREKKERFSLILESASTNQTSMYLCASSPDRENQPQHFGDGTRLSIL.

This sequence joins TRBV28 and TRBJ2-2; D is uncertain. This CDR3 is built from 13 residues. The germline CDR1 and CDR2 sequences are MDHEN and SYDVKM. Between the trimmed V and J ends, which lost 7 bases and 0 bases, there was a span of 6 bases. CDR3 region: CASTGPNTGELFF. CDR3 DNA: TGTGCCAGCACCGGTCCGAACACCGGGGAGCTGTTTTTT.

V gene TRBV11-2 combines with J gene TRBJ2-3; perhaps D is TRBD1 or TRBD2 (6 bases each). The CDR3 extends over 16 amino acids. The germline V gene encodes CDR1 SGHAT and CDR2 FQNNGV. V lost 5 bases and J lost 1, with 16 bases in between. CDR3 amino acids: CASSAWGRGRTDTQYF. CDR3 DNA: TGTGCCAGCAGCGCCTGGGGGCGGGGCCGCACAGATACGCAGTATTTT.

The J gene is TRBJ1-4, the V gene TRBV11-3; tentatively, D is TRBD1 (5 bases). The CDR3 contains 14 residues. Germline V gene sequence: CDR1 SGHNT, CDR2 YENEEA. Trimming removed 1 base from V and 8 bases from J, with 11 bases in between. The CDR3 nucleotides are TGTGCCAGCAGCTTAGGGGGACGGTCGGAAAAACTGTTTTTT. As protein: CASSLGGRSEKLFF.

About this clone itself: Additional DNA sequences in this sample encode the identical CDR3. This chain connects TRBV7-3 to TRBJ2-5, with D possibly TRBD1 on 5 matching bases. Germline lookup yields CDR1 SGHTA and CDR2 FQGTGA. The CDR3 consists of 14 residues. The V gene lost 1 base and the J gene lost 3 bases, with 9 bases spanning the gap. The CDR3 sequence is CASSLRGPEETQYF. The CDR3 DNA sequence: TGTGCCAGCAGCTTAAGGGGCCCGGAAGAGACCCAGTACTTC.

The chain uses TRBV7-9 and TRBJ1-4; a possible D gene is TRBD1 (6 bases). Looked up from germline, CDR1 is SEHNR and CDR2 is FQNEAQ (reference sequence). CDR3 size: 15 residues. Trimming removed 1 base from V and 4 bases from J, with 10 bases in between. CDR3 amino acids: CASSLGGAVNEKLFF. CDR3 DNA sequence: TGTGCCAGCAGCTTAGGGGGGGCAGTTAATGAAAAACTGTTTTTT.

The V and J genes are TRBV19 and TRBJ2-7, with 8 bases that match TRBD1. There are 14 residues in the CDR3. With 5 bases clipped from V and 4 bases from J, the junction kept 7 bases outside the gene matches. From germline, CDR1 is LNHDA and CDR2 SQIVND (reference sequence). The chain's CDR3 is CASSLTGEEYEQYF. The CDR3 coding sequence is TGTGCCAGTAGTTTGACAGGGGAGGAGTACGAGCAGTACTTC. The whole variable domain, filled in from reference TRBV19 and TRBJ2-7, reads DGGITQSPKYLFRKEGQNVTLSCEQNLNHDAMYWYRQDPGQGLRLIYYSQIVNDFQKGDIAEGYSVSREKKESFPLTVTSAQKNPTAFYLCASSLTGEEYEQYFGPGTRLTVT.

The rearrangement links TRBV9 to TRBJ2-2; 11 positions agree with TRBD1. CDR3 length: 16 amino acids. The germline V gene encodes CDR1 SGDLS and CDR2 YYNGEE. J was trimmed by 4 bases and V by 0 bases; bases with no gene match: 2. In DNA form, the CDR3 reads TGTGCCAGCAGCGTAGCCGGGACAGGGGGCACCGGGGAGCTGTTTTTT. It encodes CASSVAGTGGTGELFF. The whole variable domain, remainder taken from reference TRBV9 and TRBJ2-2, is DSGVTQTPKHLITATGQRVTLRCSPRSGDLSVYWYQQSLDQGLQFLIQYYNGEERAKGNILERFSAQQFPDLHSELNLSSLELGDSALYFCASSVAGTGGTGELFFGEGSRLTVL.

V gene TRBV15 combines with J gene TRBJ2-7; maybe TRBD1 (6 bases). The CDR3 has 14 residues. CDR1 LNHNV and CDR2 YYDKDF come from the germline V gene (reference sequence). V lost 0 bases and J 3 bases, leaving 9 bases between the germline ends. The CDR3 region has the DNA TGTGCCACCAGCAGAGAGCAGGGGTACTACGAGCAGTACTTC. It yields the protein CATSREQGYYEQYF.

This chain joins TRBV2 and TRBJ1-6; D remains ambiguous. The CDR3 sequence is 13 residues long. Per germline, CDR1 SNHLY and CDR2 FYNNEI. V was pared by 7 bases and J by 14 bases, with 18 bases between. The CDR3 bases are TGTGCCAGCATCGAAAGTTACCCGAGGGCCCTCCACTTT. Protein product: CASIESYPRALHF. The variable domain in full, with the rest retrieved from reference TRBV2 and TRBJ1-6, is EPEVTQTPSHQVTQMGQEVILRCVPISNHLYFYWYRQILGQKVEFLVSFYNNEISEKSEIFDDQFSVERPDGSNFTLKIRSTKLEDSAMYFCASIESYPRALHFGNGTRLTVT.

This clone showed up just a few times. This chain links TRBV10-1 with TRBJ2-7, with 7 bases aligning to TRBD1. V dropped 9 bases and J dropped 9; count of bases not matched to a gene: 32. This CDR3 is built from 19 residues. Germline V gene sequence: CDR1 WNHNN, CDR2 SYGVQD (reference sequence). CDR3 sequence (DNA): TGCGCCAGGCTGGATTACCACCCGGGGACAGTTAGCGACTTTGATGCGCAGTACTTC. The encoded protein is CARLDYHPGTVSDFDAQYF.

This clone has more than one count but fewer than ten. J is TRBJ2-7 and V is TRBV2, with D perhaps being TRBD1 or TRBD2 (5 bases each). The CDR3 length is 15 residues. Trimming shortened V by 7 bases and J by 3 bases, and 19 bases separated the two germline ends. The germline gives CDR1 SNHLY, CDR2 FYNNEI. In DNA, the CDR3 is TGTGCCAGCACTCCCCTCGGGACGCAACTCTACGAGCAGTACTTC. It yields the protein CASTPLGTQLYEQYF.

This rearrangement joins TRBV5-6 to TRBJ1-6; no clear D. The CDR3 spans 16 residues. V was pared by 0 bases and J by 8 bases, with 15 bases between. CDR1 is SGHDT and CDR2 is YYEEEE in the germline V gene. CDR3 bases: TGTGCCAGCAGCTTGGCAAAAAGCCCCGGGGATTCACCCCTCCACTTT. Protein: CASSLAKSPGDSPLHF. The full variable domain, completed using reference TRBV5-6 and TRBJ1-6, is DAGVTQSPTHLIKTRGQQVTLRCSPKSGHDTVSWYQQALGQGPQFIFQYYEEEERQRGNFPDRFSGHQFPNYSSELNVNALLLGDSALYLCASSLAKSPGDSPLHFGNGTRLTVT.